This T cell receptor beta chain was observed in a study of T cells in Graves' hyperthyroidism and ophthalmopathy. Study results and caveats: Ophthalmopathy was model-predicted a median roughly six months pre-onset. Separation of ophthalmopathy from stable hyperthyroidism was achieved by a 13 V-J model.

The TCR beta CDR3 regions underwent amplification using RNA transcripts as the source. TCR CDR3 underwent first-round RT-PCR with the HTBI primer set. Using its own MiXCR run on the multiplex PCR reads, TCRdb lists one record per CDR3 protein. The repertoire holds some 500,000 distinct CDR3 sequences, with around 15% as singletons. Details on this clonotype: Antigen specificity is unknown.

The hyperthyroidism patients had all been newly diagnosed, and their disease duration was under 2 months. Their ages ranged from 18 to 65 years. The sequenced sample consisted of blood. The receptor's source is a woman under 30 with Graves' hyperthyroidism.

Here the CDR3 reads CSARQGNSGQYV. The CDR3, as DNA: TGCAGTGCTAGGCAGGGAAATAGCGGGCAGTACGTC. V is TRBV20-1 and J is TRBJ2-7; a possible D gene is TRBD2 (6 bases). V shed 3 bases and J shed 9 bases, with 15 bases lying between them. The CDR3 totals 12 residues. CDR1 DFQATT and CDR2 SNEGSKA come from the germline V gene (reference sequence).